This T cell receptor beta chain was recovered during a study of blood T cell repertoires in COVID-19. Looking at the study overall: Researchers got acute and convalescent COVID-19 samples from the United States, Italy and Spain.

Generated by immunoSEQ multiplex PCR, the TCRdb table keeps only in-frame clones and is missing some. The repertoire holds a few hundred thousand clones, with roughly 90% as singletons. V was cut by 3 bases and J by 2 bases, with 7 bases left in between. The CDR3 extends over 13 amino acids. The germline gives CDR1 KGHSH, CDR2 LQKENI. Seattle patients were enrolled during active infection and followed longitudinally. The V and J genes are TRBV18 and TRBJ1-1; possibly TRBD1 for D (5 bases). The sample consisted of peripheral blood. The source is a woman aged 25 to 39 with COVID-19, enrolled during active disease. CDR3 in amino acids: CASSPGGNTEAFF. The DNA of the CDR3 is TGTGCCAGCTCACCGGGGGGAAACACTGAAGCTTTCTTT.